The 2 T cell receptor beta chains listed next were all sequenced from one sample in a study of CD8+CD57+ T cells in acquired aplastic anemia. Genomic DNA was employed as the template in profiling TCR beta VDJ and CDR3. Via MiXCR, TCRdb re-called the reads, giving one row per CDR3 protein. Among approximately 190,000 distinct CDR3 sequences listed, under 55% were seen once. In patients chosen for sequencing, flow cytometry had shown CD8+CD57+ cell expansion. Sequenced sample: sorted CD4+, CD8+, or CD8+CD57+ T cells (not recorded which) from PBMCs. All receptors come from a human donor with aplastic anemia.

J is TRBJ1-3 and V is TRBV6-1; D is uncertain. Trimming pared 5 bases from V and 4 bases from J, leaving 15 bases between. CDR3 length equals 15 residues. Germline CDR1 and CDR2: MNHNS and SASEGT. The CDR3 bases are TGTGCCAGCAGTCCTGACTACGGATCAGGAAACACCATATATTTT. This encodes CASSPDYGSGNTIYF.

The chain couples TRBV10-3 to TRBJ1-2; a weak D match, TRBD1 (5 bases). Trimming took off 7 bases at V and 0 bases at J, with 12 bases between the two ends. This CDR3 is built from 14 residues. Germline V lookup: CDR1 ENHRY, CDR2 SYGVKD. Written as DNA, the CDR3 is TGTGCCATCATGGGGGATGGAGCTAACTATGGCTACACCTTC. Translation: CAIMGDGANYGYTF.